Reported below is one T cell receptor beta chain. Original methodology: Amplified reference gene primers provided the basis for estimating nucleated cell counts. Here immunoSEQ multiplex PCR was the method, and the copy in TCRdb shows in-frame clones only, minus some. V and J calls plus clone size are reproduced from that table; the DNA served to infer D and trimming. The sample includes 410,000 or so clones, roughly 89% seen only once; the top ten take approximately 1.5%. These data come from a study of blood T cell repertoires in COVID-19. Overall study context: Specimens from acute and convalescent COVID-19 originated in the United States, Italy and Spain. From T cells, B-cell-depleted T cells, or PBMCs came the material, which was cDNA or gDNA.

Germline lookup yields CDR1 MGHRA and CDR2 YSYEKL. V shed 4 bases, J shed 5 bases, and the junction held 9 bases outside the gene matches. The CDR3 is 17 residues long. The sample was peripheral blood. The clonotype was recovered from a woman between 25 and 40 years old with active or convalescent COVID-19. The J gene is TRBJ2-2, the V gene TRBV4-1; 11 positions match TRBD2. Here the CDR3 reads CASSLLAGGPDTGELFF. The CDR3 nucleotides are TGCGCCAGCAGCCTCCTAGCGGGGGGACCTGATACCGGGGAGCTGTTTTTT.